Following are 16 T cell receptor beta chains from one sample sequenced in a study of CXCR3-negative and CXCR3-positive naive CD8 T cells. With UMI labels, 5' RACE was used to prepare the TRB cDNA libraries. TCRdb reprocessed the 5' RACE reads; each CDR3 protein has one entry and no DNA is given. The sample features 150,000 or so distinct CDR3 sequences, with 0.49% in its top ten. Their target antigens are unknown. Study-wide results and limits: Against CXCR3-negative naive cells, CXCR3-positive naive cells showed more hydrophobic TRB CDR3s.

Sequenced: naive CXCR3+ CD8+ T cells from blood. The subset here: CD45RO-CCR7+CD27+CD95- naive CD8+ T cells expressing CXCR3 (TNR3+). These TCRs come from a human donor in good health. Some clones in this sample may be carry-over from other donors' samples.

The chain links TRBV15 to TRBJ2-1. There are 18 residues in the CDR3. CDR1 and CDR2 (germline): LNHNV, YYDKDF (reference sequence). CDR3: CATSRGAASDNGYNEQFF. The whole variable domain, filled in from reference TRBV15 and TRBJ2-1, reads DAMVIQNPRYQVTQFGKPVTLSCSQTLNHNVMYWYQQKSSQAPKLLFHYYDKDFNNEADTPDNFQSRRPNTSFCFLDIRSPGLGDTAMYLCATSRGAASDNGYNEQFFGPGTRLTVL.

The CDR3 sequence is CASRGRGGSLNEQFF. This chain connects TRBV2 to TRBJ2-1; TCRdb's D call of TRBD2 is untestable without DNA. There are 15 residues in the CDR3. Germline V gene sequence: CDR1 SNHLY, CDR2 FYNNEI.

The genes are TRBV4-1 and TRBJ2-2; TCRdb reports TRBD1, a call that lacks DNA to check it against. The CDR3 consists of 14 residues. Germline V lookup: CDR1 MGHRA, CDR2 YSYEKL. Here the CDR3 reads CASSQLAGTGELFF.

The chain has TRBV7-6 and TRBJ2-2; with no DNA, the TCRdb D assignment of TRBD2 cannot be verified. Germline-derived CDR1 and CDR2 are SGHVS and FNYEAQ. This CDR3 spans 16 amino acids. This chain's CDR3 is CASSLWTSGGIGELFF. The whole variable domain, remainder taken from reference TRBV7-6 and TRBJ2-2, is GAGVSQSPRYKVTKRGQDVALRCDPISGHVSLYWYRQALGQGPEFLTYFNYEAQQDKSGLPNDRFSAERPEGSISTLTIQRTEQRDSAMYRCASSLWTSGGIGELFFGEGSRLTVL.

The rearrangement links TRBV4-3 to TRBJ2-1; without DNA, the TCRdb call of TRBD1 cannot be checked. The CDR3 loop spans 16 amino acids. Looked up from germline, CDR1 is LGHNA and CDR2 is YSLEER. The CDR3 region is CASSQDGGAGVREQFF.

The chain has TRBV25-1 and TRBJ2-5; the TCRdb D gene call, TRBD1, has no DNA to confirm it. This CDR3 is built from 13 residues. Germline V lookup: CDR1 MGHDK, CDR2 SYGVNS. The CDR3 reads CASSPDRQETQYF.

The chain joins TRBV7-2 to TRBJ2-5; TCRdb calls TRBD1, which cannot be checked without DNA. Germline V gene lookup returns CDR1 SGHTA and CDR2 FQGNSA. This CDR3 has 16 residues. CDR3 residues: CASSYAATGRGETQYF.

This rearrangement joins TRBV29-1 to TRBJ2-1; TCRdb proposes TRBD1, but this gene call is untestable without DNA. This CDR3 contains 13 residues. CDR1 is SQVTM, CDR2 ANQGSEA, per germline. The CDR3 sequence is CSVPGTGSPGQFF.

The chain carries TRBV29-1 and TRBJ1-1. CDR3 length: 12 residues. Germline CDR1 and CDR2: SQVTM and ANQGSEA. This CDR3 reads CSVQGSSTEAFF.

The chain carries TRBV12-3 or TRBV12-4 and TRBJ1-3; the TCRdb call, TRBD1, lacks DNA for checking. This CDR3 spans 15 amino acids. CDR3: CASSSALQGENTIYF.

The CDR3 spells CATSRDRPSSYEQYF. V and J are TRBV15 and TRBJ2-7. Germline lookup yields CDR1 LNHNV and CDR2 YYDKDF (reference sequence). The length of the CDR3 is 15 residues.

This sequence joins TRBV7-9 and TRBJ2-3. The CDR3 runs 13 residues. Germline V gives CDR1 SEHNR, CDR2 FQNEAQ (reference sequence). The CDR3 spells CASSIGSTDTQYF.

The rearrangement uses TRBV28 and TRBJ2-5; TCRdb indicates TRBD2, and absent DNA this call remains unverified. The CDR3 is 17 amino acids. Germline V gene sequence: CDR1 MDHEN, CDR2 SYDVKM. Here the CDR3 reads CASSSFLAGGYQETQYF.

This chain uses TRBV20-1 with TRBJ2-7; TCRdb's D gene call, TRBD2, goes unchecked for lack of DNA. The germline V gene has CDR1 DFQATT and CDR2 SNEGSKA (reference sequence). The CDR3 is 16 residues long. The CDR3 here is CSASALAGETPDEQYF.

V and J are TRBV6-5 and TRBJ1-5; TCRdb selects TRBD1, and the lack of DNA leaves this call unchecked. Germline V CDR1 and CDR2: MNHEY, SVGAGI. This CDR3 has 17 residues. CDR3: CASSRNHGTGGDQPQHF.

The V and J genes are TRBV5-1 and TRBJ2-7. This CDR3 region has 14 residues. CDR1 is SGHRS, CDR2 YFSETQ, per germline. Here the CDR3 reads CASSLYDGHYEQYF.